A single sample gave rise to the 29 T cell receptor beta chains below, sequenced in a study of response to subunit inactivated influenza vaccine. MiXCR, applied by TCRdb to the RT-PCR reads, yields one record per CDR3 protein. Counted here are more than 700,000 distinct CDR3 sequences, around 21% occurring once; the ten biggest clones make up about 9.4%. Sequenced material: PBMCs from blood, taken approximately 5 days after vaccination. The receptors shown here come from a middle-aged man who received an inactivated influenza vaccine.

This clonotype came up a few times. The CDR3 DNA follows: TGTGCCACCAGCAGACCCGAGGAGGGACCGGGGCATGAGACGCAGTATTTT. As protein: CATSRPEEGPGHETQYF. The chain uses TRBV15 and TRBJ2-3, with D possibly being TRBD2 (6 bases). The ends were cut back, 2 bases at V and 9 bases at J, with 24 bases in the middle. The germline V gene has CDR1 LNHNV and CDR2 YYDKDF (reference sequence). The CDR3 is 17 residues long. The full variable domain, its missing parts supplied by reference TRBV15 and TRBJ2-3, is DAMVIQNPRYQVTQFGKPVTLSCSQTLNHNVMYWYQQKSSQAPKLLFHYYDKDFNNEADTPDNFQSRRPNTSFCFLDIRSPGLGDTAMYLCATSRPEEGPGHETQYFGPGTRLTVL.

The chain combines TRBV20-1 with TRBJ2-5, with a tentative D call TRBD2 (6 bases). The CDR3 has 12 residues. CDR1 and CDR2 from the germline V gene are DFQATT and SNEGSKA (reference sequence). Trimming removed 7 bases from V and 7 bases from J, with 16 bases in between. The CDR3: CSVLREPRTQYF. The CDR3, as DNA: TGCAGTGTCCTACGGGAGCCAAGGACCCAGTACTTC.

CDR3 in amino acids: CASSYLGGRPETQYF. The CDR3 DNA reads TGTGCCAGCAGTTACCTTGGCGGGAGACCAGAGACCCAGTACTTC. The rearrangement joins TRBV27 to TRBJ2-5; 7 nucleotides agree with TRBD2. The CDR3 extends over 15 amino acids. CDR1 and CDR2 (germline): MNHEY, SMNVEV (reference sequence). V lost 4 bases to trimming and J lost 4 bases; unmatched junction nucleotides: 9.

V and J are TRBV18 and TRBJ2-1; 12 bases match TRBD1. V was clipped by 2 bases and J by 6 bases; unmatched bases: 8. Germline V gene sequence: CDR1 KGHSH, CDR2 LQKENI. The length of the CDR3 is 17 residues. CDR3: CASSPYTGQGAINEQFF. Here the CDR3 DNA reads TGTGCCAGCTCACCATACACGGGACAGGGGGCGATCAATGAGCAGTTCTTC.

The rearrangement links TRBV20-1 to TRBJ2-5; 10 bases fit TRBD2. The CDR3 is 17 amino acids. Germline V gene sequence: CDR1 DFQATT, CDR2 SNEGSKA (reference sequence). V gave up 0 bases and J gave up 4 bases; unmatched junction bases: 11. The CDR3 DNA reads TGCAGTGCTAGAGACCCCCGCTCCAGGACTAGCGGAGAGACCCAGTACTTC. This encodes CSARDPRSRTSGETQYF.

This clonotype occurred a few times. The chain has TRBV7-2 and TRBJ2-5, with 10 bases identical to TRBD2. V trimming: 2 bases; J trimming: 5 bases; junction bases outside the gene matches: 8. This CDR3 spans 16 amino acids. Germline V gene lookup returns CDR1 SGHTA and CDR2 FQGNSA. CDR3: CASSLMGLAGAETQYF. Written as DNA, the CDR3 is TGTGCCAGCAGCTTAATGGGCCTAGCGGGAGCGGAGACCCAGTACTTC.

This clonotype has a handful of counts. This chain uses TRBV29-1 with TRBJ1-1; a weak D match, TRBD1 (5 bases). Germline-derived CDR1 and CDR2 are SQVTM and ANQGSEA. The length of the CDR3 is 13 residues. Trimming removed 6 bases from V and 1 base from J, with 12 bases in between. The CDR3 protein is CSVRQTWNTEAFF. As DNA, the CDR3 is TGCAGCGTGCGACAGACCTGGAACACTGAAGCTTTCTTT.

Many counts were recorded for this clonotype. In nucleotides, the CDR3 is TGTGCCAGCAGCTTGCAGGGGGCAGGTGGCTACACCTTC. It yields the protein CASSLQGAGGYTF. This chain uses TRBV7-2 with TRBJ1-2; 8 bases fit TRBD1. Germline V gene sequence: CDR1 SGHTA, CDR2 FQGNSA. With 3 bases clipped from V and 7 bases from J, the junction kept 4 bases outside the gene matches. The CDR3 extends over 13 amino acids.

In regard to this clonotype: The junction departs from germline at one end; a sequencing error may be responsible. J is TRBJ1-1 and V is TRBV18, with TRBD1 matching over 7 bases. The CDR3 runs 16 residues. CDR1 is KGHSH, CDR2 LQKENI, per germline. The CDR3 DNA sequence: TGTGCCAGCTCACCGCAGGGGGTAGGGGTTTATACTGAAGCGTTCTTT. It encodes CASSPQGVGVYTEAFF.

CDR3 protein: CSARAGTSGRSTDTQYF. The DNA for the CDR3 is TGCAGTGCTAGAGCAGGGACTAGCGGGAGATCAACAGATACGCAGTATTTT. The V call is TRBV20-1, the J call TRBJ2-3, with 14 bases lining up with TRBD2. This CDR3 region has 17 residues. After removal of 1 base from V and 3 bases from J, the junction contained 6 bases not matched to a gene. Germline assignment: CDR1 DFQATT and CDR2 SNEGSKA (reference sequence).

V usage is TRBV4-1 and J usage is TRBJ1-1; D uncertain. Trimming took 0 bases from V and 0 from J, leaving 8 bases between them. Germline CDR1 reads MGHRA; CDR2 reads YSYEKL. The CDR3 has 15 residues. CDR3 in DNA: TGCGCCAGCAGCCAAGAAGGAGTTCTGAACACTGAAGCTTTCTTT. Translation gives CASSQEGVLNTEAFF.

The chain recombines TRBV12-3 or TRBV12-4 with TRBJ1-1; the D gene is possibly TRBD1 (5 bases). V was trimmed by 5 bases and J by 0 bases, leaving 10 bases between them. CDR3 length: 14 residues. For the CDR3, the DNA is TGTGCCAGCAGTATAGACAGCTTGAACACTGAAGCTTTCTTT. Residues: CASSIDSLNTEAFF.

This clonotype was detected many times. An end of the junction differs from the germline gene, which may be a read error. The V gene is TRBV6-6, the J gene TRBJ2-7; the D gene is possibly TRBD2 (6 bases). Germline V gene sequence: CDR1 MNHNY, CDR2 SVGAGI (reference sequence). This CDR3 is built from 14 residues. The CDR3 reads CASSHSRELAEQYF. The CDR3 DNA sequence: TGTGCCAGCAGTCACTCCCGGGAGCTTGCCGAGCAGTACTTC.

This clonotype was counted between two and nine times. V is TRBV6-1 and J is TRBJ2-3, with D tentatively TRBD2 (6 bases). Germline CDR1 and CDR2: MNHNS and SASEGT. V shed 7 bases and J shed 2 bases, with 13 bases lying between them. The CDR3 is made up of 14 amino acids. CDR3 protein: CASTTGLFTDTQYF. Written as DNA, the CDR3 is TGTGCCAGCACCACGGGACTCTTCACAGATACGCAGTATTTT.

This clonotype was counted a few times. This chain uses TRBV20-1 with TRBJ2-1; a possible D gene is TRBD1 (5 bases). Trimming removed 3 bases from V and 6 bases from J, with 12 bases in between. The CDR3 length is 13 residues. CDR1 is DFQATT and CDR2 is SNEGSKA in the germline V gene (reference sequence). CDR3 coding DNA: TGCAGTGCTAGGGGGCCCGTGGGCAATGAGCAGTTCTTC. The encoded protein is CSARGPVGNEQFF.

The rearrangement uses TRBV14 and TRBJ2-2; D is undetermined. The V gene lost 5 bases and the J gene lost 9 bases, with 10 bases spanning the gap. CDR1 and CDR2 from the germline V gene are SGHDN and FVKESK. This CDR3 is 12 amino acids long. The CDR3 DNA follows: TGTGCCAGCAGCTCCCGCCTCTGGGAGCTGTTTTTT. Translated, it gives CASSSRLWELFF. Using reference TRBV14 and TRBJ2-2 for the parts outside the CDR3, the full variable domain is EAGVTQFPSHSVIEKGQTVTLRCDPISGHDNLYWYRRVMGKEIKFLLHFVKESKQDESGMPNNRFLAERTGGTYSTLKVQPAELEDSGVYFCASSSRLWELFFGEGSRLTVL.

This clonotype has just a few counts. J is TRBJ1-6 and V is TRBV7-9, with D perhaps TRBD1 (5 bases). From germline, CDR1 is SEHNR and CDR2 FQNEAQ (reference sequence). CDR3 length: 16 amino acids. The V gene lost 6 bases and the J gene lost 10 bases, with 22 bases spanning the gap. The CDR3 DNA is TGTGCCAGCAGTTCCGAATGGGGGGTTAAGGAATCACCCCTCCACTTT. This codes for CASSSEWGVKESPLHF.

A remark on this clonotype: An end of the junction differs from the germline gene, which may be a read error. The genes are TRBV7-7 and TRBJ2-3; 13 bases align to TRBD2. CDR3 length: 18 residues. Germline lookup yields CDR1 SSHAT and CDR2 FNYEAQ (reference sequence). Here the CDR3 reads CASSSGTSGVLSTDTQYF. In nucleotides, the CDR3 is TGTGCTAGCAGCTCCGGGACTAGCGGGGTATTAAGCACAGATACGCAGTATTTT.

The rearrangement uses TRBV6-5 and TRBJ1-5, with D perhaps TRBD1 (5 bases). Per the germline V gene, CDR1 is MNHEY and CDR2 is SVGAGI. The ends were cut back, 5 bases at V and 1 base at J, with 9 bases in the middle. The CDR3 loop spans 14 amino acids. CDR3 nucleotides: TGTGCCAGCAGTCACCGGGACAGCAATCAGCCCCAGCATTTT. It is translated as CASSHRDSNQPQHF.

A few counts support this clonotype. This chain joins TRBV27 and TRBJ1-1; D might be TRBD1 (5 bases). The CDR3 has 14 amino acids. CDR1 MNHEY and CDR2 SMNVEV come from the germline V gene (reference sequence). With 1 base removed from V and 7 bases from J, the gap between germline ends came to 13 bases. Here the CDR3 reads CASSLFRDQSEAFF. The CDR3 bases are TGTGCCAGCAGTTTATTCAGGGACCAAAGTGAAGCTTTCTTT.

The J gene is TRBJ2-7, the V gene TRBV5-1, with a weak D call TRBD2 (5 bases). The CDR3 totals 16 residues. Deletions cut 0 bases from V and 2 bases from J, with 15 bases between. In germline, CDR1 is SGHRS, CDR2 YFSETQ. The CDR3 DNA reads TGCGCCAGCAGCTTGGTCGAGGGTGCGACCCCCTACGAGCAGTACTTC. Protein sequence: CASSLVEGATPYEQYF.

The chain is built from TRBV9 and TRBJ1-1, with a possible D match to TRBD1 (6 bases). The V end was cut by 4 bases, the J end by 1 base, with 14 bases between. CDR1 SGDLS and CDR2 YYNGEE come from the germline V gene. This CDR3 is 15 amino acids long. As DNA, the CDR3 is TGTGCCAGCAGCTCGCCCGCACAGGGGAACACTGAAGCTTTCTTT. Its protein product is CASSSPAQGNTEAFF. Full variable domain (remainder filled in from reference TRBV9 and TRBJ1-1): DSGVTQTPKHLITATGQRVTLRCSPRSGDLSVYWYQQSLDQGLQFLIQYYNGEERAKGNILERFSAQQFPDLHSELNLSSLELGDSALYFCASSSPAQGNTEAFFGQGTRLTVV.

This chain links TRBV18 with TRBJ2-2; possible D gene TRBD1, 5 bases. This CDR3 is built from 15 residues. V shed 3 bases and J shed 2 bases, with 10 bases lying between them. Germline lookup yields CDR1 KGHSH and CDR2 LQKENI. DNA for the CDR3: TGTGCCAGCTCACCGCCAGGGCTTAACACCGGGGAGCTGTTTTTT. This encodes CASSPPGLNTGELFF.

This clonotype occurred a few times. The rearrangement links TRBV20-1 to TRBJ2-3; 12 bases are a match to TRBD2. Trimming removed 1 base from V and 0 bases from J; junction bases left unmatched: 8. The CDR3 contains 18 residues. Germline CDR1 is DFQATT and CDR2 is SNEGSKA (reference sequence). CDR3 sequence: CSARVLAGGFLSTDTQYF. CDR3 in DNA: TGCAGTGCTAGAGTACTAGCGGGAGGCTTTCTTAGCACAGATACGCAGTATTTT.

This clonotype was observed a handful of times. The V gene is TRBV18, the J gene TRBJ2-5; TRBD2 matches 10 bases. The CDR3 totals 18 residues. Germline V gene sequence: CDR1 KGHSH, CDR2 LQKENI. The V and J ends lost 2 bases and 2 bases, in that order; junction bases with no gene match: 11. In DNA form, the CDR3 reads TGTGCCAGCTCACCATCAACTAGCGGGACGATATCACAAGAGACCCAGTACTTC. Translation gives CASSPSTSGTISQETQYF.

This clonotype appeared a few times. The rearrangement joins TRBV11-2 to TRBJ1-1; D possibly corresponds to TRBD1 (6 bases). This CDR3 has 13 amino acids. Germline V gene lookup returns CDR1 SGHAT and CDR2 FQNNGV. Between the trimmed V and J ends, which lost 5 bases and 7 bases, there was a span of 14 bases. CDR3 region: CASSPGRGREAFF. The CDR3 nucleotides are TGTGCCAGCAGCCCAGGGCGGGGGCGTGAAGCTTTCTTT.

In its sample, this clonotype was seen a few times. This chain joins TRBV28 and TRBJ2-7; 7 nucleotides align to TRBD1. From germline, CDR1 is MDHEN and CDR2 SYDVKM. Trimming at V came to 3 bases and at J to 5 bases, leaving 7 bases not matched to a gene. This CDR3 has 14 amino acids. CDR3 nucleotides: TGTGCCAGCAGTTTTCAGGGGGAAGGGGACGAGCAGTACTTC. It specifies CASSFQGEGDEQYF.

V and J are TRBV5-1 and TRBJ1-1; maybe TRBD1 (5 bases). The CDR3 has 13 residues. CDR1 and CDR2 (germline): SGHRS, YFSETQ. Trimming removed 2 bases from V and 4 bases from J, with 9 bases in between. The CDR3 loop reads CASSLGQLTEAFF. The CDR3, as DNA: TGCGCCAGCAGCTTAGGACAACTCACTGAAGCTTTCTTT.

This clonotype was counted between two and nine times. The V call is TRBV12-3 or TRBV12-4, the J call TRBJ1-1; D unclear. The CDR3 has 13 amino acids. Trimming removed 1 base from V and 8 bases from J, with 11 bases in between. The CDR3 loop is CASSLGGWAEAFF. The CDR3 DNA follows: TGTGCCAGCAGTTTAGGAGGGTGGGCCGAAGCTTTCTTT.